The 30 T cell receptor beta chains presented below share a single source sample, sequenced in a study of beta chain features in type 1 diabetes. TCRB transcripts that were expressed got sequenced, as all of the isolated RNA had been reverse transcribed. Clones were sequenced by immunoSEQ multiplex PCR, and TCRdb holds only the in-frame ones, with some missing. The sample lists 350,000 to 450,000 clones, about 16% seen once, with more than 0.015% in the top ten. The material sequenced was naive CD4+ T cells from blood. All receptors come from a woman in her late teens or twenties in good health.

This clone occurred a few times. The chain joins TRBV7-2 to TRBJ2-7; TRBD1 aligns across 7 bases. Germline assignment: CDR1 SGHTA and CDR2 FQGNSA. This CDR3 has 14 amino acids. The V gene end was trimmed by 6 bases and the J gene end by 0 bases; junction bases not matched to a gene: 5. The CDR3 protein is CASSTGTVSYEQYF. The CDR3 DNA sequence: TGTGCCAGCAGTACCGGGACAGTCTCCTACGAGCAGTACTTC.

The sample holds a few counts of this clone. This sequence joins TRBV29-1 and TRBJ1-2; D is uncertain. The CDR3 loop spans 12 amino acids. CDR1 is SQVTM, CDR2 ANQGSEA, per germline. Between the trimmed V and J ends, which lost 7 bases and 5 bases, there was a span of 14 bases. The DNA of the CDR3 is TGCAGCGCCACACCCGCAGAATATGGCTACACCTTC. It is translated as CSATPAEYGYTF.

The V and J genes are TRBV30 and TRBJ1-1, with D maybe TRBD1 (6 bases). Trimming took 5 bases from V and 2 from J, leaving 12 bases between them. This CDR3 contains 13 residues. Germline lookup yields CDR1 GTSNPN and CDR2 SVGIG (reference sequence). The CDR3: CAWGGRGNTEAFF. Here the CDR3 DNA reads TGTGCCTGGGGCGGCAGGGGAAACACTGAAGCTTTCTTT.

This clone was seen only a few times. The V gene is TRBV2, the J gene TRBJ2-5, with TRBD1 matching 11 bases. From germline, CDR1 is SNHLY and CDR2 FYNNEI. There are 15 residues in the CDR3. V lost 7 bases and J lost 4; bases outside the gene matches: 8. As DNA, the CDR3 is TGTGCCAGCACCTCCCGGACAGGGGGCTTAGAGACCCAGTACTTC. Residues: CASTSRTGGLETQYF.

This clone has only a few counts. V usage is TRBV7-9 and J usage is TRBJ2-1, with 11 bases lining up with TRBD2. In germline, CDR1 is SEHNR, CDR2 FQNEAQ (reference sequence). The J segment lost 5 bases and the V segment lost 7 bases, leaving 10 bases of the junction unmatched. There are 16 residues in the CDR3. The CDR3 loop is CASNVAGGRLDNEQFF. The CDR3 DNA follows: TGTGCCAGCAACGTAGCGGGAGGGAGGTTGGACAATGAGCAGTTCTTC.

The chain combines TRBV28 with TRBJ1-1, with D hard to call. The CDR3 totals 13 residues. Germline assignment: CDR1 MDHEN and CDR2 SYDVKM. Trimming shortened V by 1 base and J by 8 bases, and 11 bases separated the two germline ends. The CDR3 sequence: CASSLSAAREAFF. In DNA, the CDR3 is TGTGCCAGCAGTTTATCGGCGGCCAGAGAAGCTTTCTTT. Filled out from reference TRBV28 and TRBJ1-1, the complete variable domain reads DVKVTQSSRYLVKRTGEKVFLECVQDMDHENMFWYRQDPGLGLRLIYFSYDVKMKEKGDIPEGYSVSREKKERFSLILESASTNQTSMYLCASSLSAAREAFFGQGTRLTVV.

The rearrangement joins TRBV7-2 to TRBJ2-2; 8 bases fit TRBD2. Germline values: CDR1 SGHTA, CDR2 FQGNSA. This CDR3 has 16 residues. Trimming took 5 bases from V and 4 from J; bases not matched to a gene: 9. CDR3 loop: CASSPRGGRGTGELFF. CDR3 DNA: TGTGCCAGCAGCCCACGGGGGGGACGGGGCACCGGGGAGCTGTTTTTT. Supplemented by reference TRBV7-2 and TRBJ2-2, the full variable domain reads GAGVSQSPSNKVTEKGKDVELRCDPISGHTALYWYRQSLGQGLEFLIYFQGNSAPDKSGLPSDRFSAERTGGSVSTLTIQRTQQEDSAVYLCASSPRGGRGTGELFFGEGSRLTVL.

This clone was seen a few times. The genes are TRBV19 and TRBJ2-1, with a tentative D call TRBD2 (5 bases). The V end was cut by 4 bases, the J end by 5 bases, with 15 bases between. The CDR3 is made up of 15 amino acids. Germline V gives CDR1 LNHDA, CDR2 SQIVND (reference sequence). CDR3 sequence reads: CASSTERGKNNEQFF. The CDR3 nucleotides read TGTGCCAGTAGTACCGAAAGAGGGAAAAACAATGAGCAGTTCTTC.

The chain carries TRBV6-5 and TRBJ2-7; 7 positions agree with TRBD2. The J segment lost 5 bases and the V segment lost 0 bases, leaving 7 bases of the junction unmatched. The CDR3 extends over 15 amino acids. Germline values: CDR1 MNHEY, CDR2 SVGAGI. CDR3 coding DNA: TGTGCCAGCAGTTACTCCTGGGAGGGCCCCCACGAGCAGTACTTC. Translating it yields CASSYSWEGPHEQYF.

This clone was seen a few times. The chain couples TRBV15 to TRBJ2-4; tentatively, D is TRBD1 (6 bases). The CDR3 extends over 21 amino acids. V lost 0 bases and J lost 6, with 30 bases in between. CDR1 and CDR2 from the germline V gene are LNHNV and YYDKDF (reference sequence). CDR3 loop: CATSRDGIFRDTGVHRNIQYF. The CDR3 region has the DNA TGTGCCACCAGCAGAGATGGAATATTCCGGGACACCGGAGTACATCGAAACATTCAGTACTTC.

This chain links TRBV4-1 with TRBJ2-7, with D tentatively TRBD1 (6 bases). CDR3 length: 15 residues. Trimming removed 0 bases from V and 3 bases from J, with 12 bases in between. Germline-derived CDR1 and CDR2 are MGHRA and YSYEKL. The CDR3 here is CASSQDPGHYYEQYF. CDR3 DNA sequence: TGCGCCAGCAGCCAAGACCCGGGACACTACTACGAGCAGTACTTC.

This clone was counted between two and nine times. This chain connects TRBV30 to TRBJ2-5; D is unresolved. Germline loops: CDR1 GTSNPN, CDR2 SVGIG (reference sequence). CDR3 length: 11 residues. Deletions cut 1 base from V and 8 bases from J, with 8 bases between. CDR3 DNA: TGTGCCTGGAGTGCCGGCGGTACCCAGTACTTC. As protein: CAWSAGGTQYF.

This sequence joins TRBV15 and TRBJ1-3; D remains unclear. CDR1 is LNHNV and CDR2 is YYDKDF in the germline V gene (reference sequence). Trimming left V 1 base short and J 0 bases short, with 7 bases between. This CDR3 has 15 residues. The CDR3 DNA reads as TGTGCCACCAGCAGAGCGGGATACTCTGGAAACACCATATATTTT. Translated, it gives CATSRAGYSGNTIYF.

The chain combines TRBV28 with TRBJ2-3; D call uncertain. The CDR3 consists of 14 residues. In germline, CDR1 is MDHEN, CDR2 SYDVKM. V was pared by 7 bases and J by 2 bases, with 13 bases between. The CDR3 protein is CASTPVTYTDTQYF. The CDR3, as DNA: TGTGCCAGCACCCCCGTGACTTACACAGATACGCAGTATTTT.

The DNA for the CDR3 is TGTGCCATCAGCGCTACAGGGGTAACCACCTACGAGCAGTACTTC. Protein product: CAISATGVTTYEQYF. The rearrangement joins TRBV10-3 to TRBJ2-7, with 7 bases aligning to TRBD1. CDR1 ENHRY and CDR2 SYGVKD come from the germline V gene. The CDR3 sequence is 15 residues long. With V trimmed by 6 bases and J by 2 bases, 10 bases remained unmatched.

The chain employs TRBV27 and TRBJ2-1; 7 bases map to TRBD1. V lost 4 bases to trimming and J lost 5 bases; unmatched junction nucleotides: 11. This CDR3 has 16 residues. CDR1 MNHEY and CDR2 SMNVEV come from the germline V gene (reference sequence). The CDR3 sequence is CASSSRRDRANNEQFF. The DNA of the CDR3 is TGTGCCAGCAGTTCGCGCCGGGACAGAGCCAACAATGAGCAGTTCTTC.

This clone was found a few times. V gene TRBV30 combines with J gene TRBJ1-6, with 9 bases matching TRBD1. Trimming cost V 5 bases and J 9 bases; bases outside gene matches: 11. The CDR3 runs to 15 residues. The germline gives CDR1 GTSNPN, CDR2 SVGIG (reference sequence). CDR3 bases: TGTGCCTGGGATGCACAGGGGGCACAGTCTTCACCCCTCCACTTT. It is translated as CAWDAQGAQSSPLHF.

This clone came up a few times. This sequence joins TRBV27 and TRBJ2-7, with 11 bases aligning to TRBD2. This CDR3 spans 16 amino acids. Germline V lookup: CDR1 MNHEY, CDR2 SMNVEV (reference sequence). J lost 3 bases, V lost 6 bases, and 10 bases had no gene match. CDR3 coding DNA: TGTGCCAGCAGAGAGGGGGTTGGGACTAGCGGCTACGAGCAGTACTTC. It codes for CASREGVGTSGYEQYF.

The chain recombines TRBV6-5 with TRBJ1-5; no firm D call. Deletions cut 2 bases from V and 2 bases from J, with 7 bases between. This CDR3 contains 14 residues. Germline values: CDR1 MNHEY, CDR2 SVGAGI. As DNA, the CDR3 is TGTGCCAGCAGTTACACCTCAGGCAATCAGCCCCAGCATTTT. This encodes CASSYTSGNQPQHF.

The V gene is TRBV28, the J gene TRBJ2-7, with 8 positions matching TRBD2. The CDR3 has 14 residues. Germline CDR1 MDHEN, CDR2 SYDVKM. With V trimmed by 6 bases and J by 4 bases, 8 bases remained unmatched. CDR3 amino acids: CASSPPGGPYEQYF. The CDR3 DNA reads TGTGCCAGCAGCCCTCCGGGAGGGCCTTACGAGCAGTACTTC. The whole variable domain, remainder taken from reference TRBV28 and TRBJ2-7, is DVKVTQSSRYLVKRTGEKVFLECVQDMDHENMFWYRQDPGLGLRLIYFSYDVKMKEKGDIPEGYSVSREKKERFSLILESASTNQTSMYLCASSPPGGPYEQYFGPGTRLTVT.

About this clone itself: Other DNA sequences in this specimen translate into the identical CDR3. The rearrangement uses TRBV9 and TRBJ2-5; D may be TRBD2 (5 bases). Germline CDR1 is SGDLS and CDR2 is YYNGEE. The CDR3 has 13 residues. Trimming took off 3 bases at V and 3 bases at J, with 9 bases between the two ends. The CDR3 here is CASSASGEETQYF. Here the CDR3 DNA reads TGTGCCAGCAGCGCGAGCGGAGAAGAGACCCAGTACTTC.

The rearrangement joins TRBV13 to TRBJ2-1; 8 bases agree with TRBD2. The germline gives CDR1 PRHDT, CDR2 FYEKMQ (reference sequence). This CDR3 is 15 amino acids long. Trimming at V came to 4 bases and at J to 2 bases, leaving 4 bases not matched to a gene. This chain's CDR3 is CASSYGGGPYNEQFF. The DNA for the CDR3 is TGTGCCAGCAGCTACGGGGGGGGCCCCTACAATGAGCAGTTCTTC.

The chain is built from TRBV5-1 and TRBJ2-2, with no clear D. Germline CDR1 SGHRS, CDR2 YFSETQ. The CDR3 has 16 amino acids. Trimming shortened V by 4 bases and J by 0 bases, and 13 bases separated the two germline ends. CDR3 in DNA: TGCGCCAGCAGCCTGCTAGTGGGTTCGAACACCGGGGAGCTGTTTTTT. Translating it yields CASSLLVGSNTGELFF.

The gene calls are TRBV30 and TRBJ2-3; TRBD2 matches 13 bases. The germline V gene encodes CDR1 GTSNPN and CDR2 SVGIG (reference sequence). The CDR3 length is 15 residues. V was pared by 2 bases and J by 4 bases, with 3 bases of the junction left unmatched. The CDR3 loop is CAWSTSGRASDTQYF. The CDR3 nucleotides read TGTGCCTGGAGTACTAGCGGGAGGGCCTCAGATACGCAGTATTTT.

The CDR3 coding sequence is TGTGCCAGCAGTTTATCGCGGCTAGCGACCTACAATGAGCAGTTCTTC. Residues: CASSLSRLATYNEQFF. The chain employs TRBV28 and TRBJ2-1, with D perhaps matching TRBD2 (6 bases). Germline values: CDR1 MDHEN, CDR2 SYDVKM. There are 16 residues in the CDR3. Trimming stripped 1 base from V and 2 bases from J, with 12 bases between.

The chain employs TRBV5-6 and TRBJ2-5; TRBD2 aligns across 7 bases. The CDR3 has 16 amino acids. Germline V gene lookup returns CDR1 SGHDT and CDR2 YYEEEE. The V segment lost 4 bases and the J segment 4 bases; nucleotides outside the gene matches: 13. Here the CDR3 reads CASSPSGGTSRETQYF. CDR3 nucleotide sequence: TGTGCCAGCAGCCCCTCGGGGGGTACTTCAAGAGAGACCCAGTACTTC.

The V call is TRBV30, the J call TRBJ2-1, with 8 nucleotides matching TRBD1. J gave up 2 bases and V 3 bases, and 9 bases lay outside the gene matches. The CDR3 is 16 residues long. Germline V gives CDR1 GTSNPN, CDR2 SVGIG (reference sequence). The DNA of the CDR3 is TGTGCCTGGAGCGGTCGACAGGGGCCCACCTACAATGAGCAGTTCTTC. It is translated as CAWSGRQGPTYNEQFF.

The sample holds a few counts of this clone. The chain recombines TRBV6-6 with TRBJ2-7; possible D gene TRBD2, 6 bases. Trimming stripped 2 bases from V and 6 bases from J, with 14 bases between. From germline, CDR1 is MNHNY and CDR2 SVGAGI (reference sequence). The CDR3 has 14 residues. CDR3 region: CASSYDRRGGEQYF. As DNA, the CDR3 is TGTGCCAGCAGTTACGACCGGCGGGGCGGCGAGCAGTACTTC.

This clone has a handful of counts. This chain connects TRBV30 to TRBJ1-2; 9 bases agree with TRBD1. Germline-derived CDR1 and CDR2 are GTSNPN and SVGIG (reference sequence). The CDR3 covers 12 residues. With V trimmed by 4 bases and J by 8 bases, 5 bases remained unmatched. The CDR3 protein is CAWNRGRRGYTF. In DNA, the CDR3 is TGTGCCTGGAACAGGGGGCGAAGGGGCTACACCTTC.

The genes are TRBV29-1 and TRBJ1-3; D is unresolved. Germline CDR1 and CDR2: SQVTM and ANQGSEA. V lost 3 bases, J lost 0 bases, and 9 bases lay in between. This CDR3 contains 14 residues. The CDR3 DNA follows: TGCAGCGTTGAGGAGGCACTCTCTGGAAACACCATATATTTT. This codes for CSVEEALSGNTIYF.